This passage covers 8 T cell receptor beta chains from one sample sequenced in a study of T cell repertoires in cytomegalovirus infection. TCRdb reanalysed the reads using MiXCR and keeps one entry per CDR3 protein. Seen here are about 890,000 distinct CDR3 sequences, around 31% observed once, and the top ten hold 11% to 15%. No antigen has been identified for these receptors. This specimen was cultured CD8+ T cells from PBMCs, taken from culture after CMV antigen stimulation. The receptors were sampled from a human donor in good health (CMV status not recorded). Some clones in this sample may be carry-over from other donors' samples.

The chain is built from TRBV20-1 and TRBJ2-1; the D is unclear. In germline, CDR1 is DFQATT, CDR2 SNEGSKA (reference sequence). V lost 5 bases and J lost 1, with 9 bases in between. This CDR3 is 13 amino acids long. The CDR3 loop is CSAEDLSYNEQFF. CDR3 bases: TGCAGTGCTGAAGATCTTTCCTACAATGAGCAGTTCTTC.

The chain has TRBV7-9 and TRBJ1-2; no reliable D call. The germline gives CDR1 SEHNR, CDR2 FQNEAQ (reference sequence). The CDR3 covers 13 residues. V was clipped by 5 bases and J by 7 bases, with 14 bases between them. CDR3 amino acids: CASSPPLRGGYTF. In nucleotides, the CDR3 is TGTGCCAGCAGCCCCCCCTTACGGGGTGGCTACACCTTC.

V is TRBV15 and J is TRBJ1-1; possibly TRBD1 for D (6 bases). Germline V gene data show CDR1 as LNHNV and CDR2 as YYDKDF (reference sequence). V was pared by 0 bases and J by 1 base, with 9 bases between. This CDR3 has 15 residues. The CDR3 DNA is TGTGCCACCAGCAGAGAAAGGGGGTGGAACACTGAAGCTTTCTTT. This translates into CATSRERGWNTEAFF.

This chain uses TRBV28 with TRBJ1-5; TRBD1 agrees at 8 bases. CDR3 length: 15 amino acids. The germline V gene encodes CDR1 MDHEN and CDR2 SYDVKM. J was trimmed by 6 bases and V by 5 bases; bases with no gene match: 9. The CDR3 is CASSDRSGGFQPQHF. The CDR3 nucleotides read TGTGCCAGCAGTGACCGGTCAGGGGGCTTTCAGCCCCAGCATTTT.

A few counts support this clonotype. V and J are TRBV5-4 and TRBJ2-1, with 15 bases identical to TRBD2. The J segment lost 7 bases and the V segment lost 4 bases, leaving 15 bases of the junction unmatched. Germline V gene lookup returns CDR1 SGHNT and CDR2 YYREEE (reference sequence). The CDR3 length is 19 residues. CDR3 DNA sequence: TGTGCCAGCAGCCCAGGACTAGCGGGGGGGCCGCGGAGGTTTAATGAGCAGTTCTTC. Amino acids: CASSPGLAGGPRRFNEQFF.

This sequence joins TRBV27 and TRBJ1-2; D is perhaps TRBD1 (6 bases). There are 13 residues in the CDR3. V was trimmed by 8 bases and J by 7 bases, leaving 17 bases between them. Per germline, CDR1 MNHEY and CDR2 SMNVEV (reference sequence). The DNA of the CDR3 is TGTGCCAGCTGGACAGAGGGGAGGGGTGGCTACACCTTC. Amino acid sequence: CASWTEGRGGYTF.

The rearrangement uses TRBV7-2 and TRBJ2-2, with unresolved D. From germline, CDR1 is SGHTA and CDR2 FQGNSA. The V end lost 4 bases, the J end lost 1 base, and 13 bases lay between the germline ends. The CDR3 runs 16 residues. CDR3 in DNA: TGTGCCAGCAGCTATCTACGTAGTGGGAACACCGGGGAGCTGTTTTTT. It yields the protein CASSYLRSGNTGELFF.

Turning to this clonotype: Germline and junction disagree at one end, which may indicate a read error. V usage is TRBV5-3 and J usage is TRBJ2-5; the D is unclear. TRBV5-3 has ORF status, its function being uncertain. The CDR3 has 13 residues. The CDR3 is CASSLVAMETQYF. For the CDR3, the DNA is TGTGCCAGCAGCTTGGTCGCTATGGAGACCCAGTACTTC.